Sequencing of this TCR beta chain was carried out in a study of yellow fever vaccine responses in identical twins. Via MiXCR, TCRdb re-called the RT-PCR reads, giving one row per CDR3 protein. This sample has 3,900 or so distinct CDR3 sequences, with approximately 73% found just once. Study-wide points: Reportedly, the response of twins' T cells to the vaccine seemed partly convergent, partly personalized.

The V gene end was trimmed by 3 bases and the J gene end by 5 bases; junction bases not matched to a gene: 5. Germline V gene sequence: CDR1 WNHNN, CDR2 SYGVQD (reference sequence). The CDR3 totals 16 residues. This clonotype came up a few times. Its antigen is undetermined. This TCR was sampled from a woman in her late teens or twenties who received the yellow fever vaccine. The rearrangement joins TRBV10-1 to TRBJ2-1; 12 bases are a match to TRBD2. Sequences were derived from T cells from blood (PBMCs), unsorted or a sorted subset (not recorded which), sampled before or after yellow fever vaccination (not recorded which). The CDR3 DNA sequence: TGCGCCAGCAGTGATTATGGGACTAGCGGGCACAATGAGCAGTTCTTC. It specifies CASSDYGTSGHNEQFF.